Described below is a single T cell receptor (beta chain) sequence and its context. Per the original methods: Using reference gene primer amplification, nucleated cell counts were estimated. Assay: immunoSEQ multiplex PCR; the TCRdb copy retains only in-frame clones and omits some. Clonal size and the V and J genes are those of that table, whereas D and trimming came from the DNA. The sample records roughly 250,000 clones, about 88% being singletons. The data stem from a study of blood T cell repertoires in COVID-19. Study context: Some COVID-19 samples were acute and others convalescent; all came from the United States, Italy and Spain. The cDNA or gDNA used as material had been derived from T cells, B-cell-depleted T cells, or PBMCs.

This CDR3 spans 15 amino acids. CDR1 is SEHNR, CDR2 FQNEAQ, per germline (reference sequence). V was shortened by 1 base and J by 8 bases, with 15 bases between the two germline ends. The sequence was obtained from a man between 60 and 70 years old who had recovered from COVID-19. The rearrangement links TRBV7-9 to TRBJ1-5, with D tentatively TRBD1 (5 bases). Source material: peripheral blood. This CDR3 reads CASSLGASGQEPQHF. The CDR3 DNA follows: TGTGCCAGCAGCTTAGGGGCGTCAGGGCAGGAGCCCCAGCATTTT.